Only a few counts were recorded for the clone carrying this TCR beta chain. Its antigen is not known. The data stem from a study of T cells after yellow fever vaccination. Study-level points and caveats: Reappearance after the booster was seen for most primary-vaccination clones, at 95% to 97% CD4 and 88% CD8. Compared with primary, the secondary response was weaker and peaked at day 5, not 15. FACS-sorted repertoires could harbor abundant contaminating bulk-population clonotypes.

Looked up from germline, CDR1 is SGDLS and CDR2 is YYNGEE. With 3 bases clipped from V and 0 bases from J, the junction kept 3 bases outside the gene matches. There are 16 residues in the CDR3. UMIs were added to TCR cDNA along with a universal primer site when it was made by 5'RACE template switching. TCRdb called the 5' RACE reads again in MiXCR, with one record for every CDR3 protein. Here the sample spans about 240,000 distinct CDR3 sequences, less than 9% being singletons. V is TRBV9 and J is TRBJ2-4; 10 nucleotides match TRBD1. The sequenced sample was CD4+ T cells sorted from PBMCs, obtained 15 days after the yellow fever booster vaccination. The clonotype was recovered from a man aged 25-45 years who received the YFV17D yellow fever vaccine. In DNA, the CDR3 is TGTGCCAGCAGCGCGGGACAGGGGCGAGCCAAAAACATTCAGTACTTC. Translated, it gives CASSAGQGRAKNIQYF.